This T cell receptor beta chain appears in the sequencing data of a study of blood T cell repertoires in COVID-19 (TCRdb year 2020). Regarding the research as a whole: Samples from collaborators originated in the United States, Italy and Spain and spanned both the acute and convalescent phases of COVID-19. The material from the prospective study consisted of cDNA or gDNA derived from T cells, B-cell-depleted T cells, or PBMCs. Subjects who had been exposed to COVID-19, were actively infected with it, or had recovered from it provided the deeply sampled blood TCRbeta repertoires that made up the dataset. The repertoires were released in a freely available public database meant as a resource for research on the immune response to SARS-CoV-2. Samples came from the ongoing ImmuneRACE study (first 160 participants) plus 1,254 subjects from 6 global collaborators. Nearly every sample came with metadata listing a de-identified subject ID, COVID-19 status, age in years and sex. Where available, HLA class I and class II types were obtained from metadata supplied by the sample provider rather than from assay-based typing. General study outcomes and caveats: Clinical and demographic metadata were provided uncurated, with the amount varying by source and participant.

As regards this clone: The specificity of this receptor is unknown. No per-base quality is available; no much larger clone lies one base away.

TCRbeta CDR3 regions were amplified from genomic DNA using the immunoSEQ Assay, a bias-controlled multiplex PCR. The paper's data handling went like this. The number of nucleated cells in each sample was estimated from the amplification of reference gene primers within the assay. To quantify the absolute abundance of each unique TCRbeta CDR3 rearrangement, sequence reads were collapsed and filtered. Productive Simpson clonality was computed per sample as the square root of Simpson's diversity index over productive rearrangements. The clones in this table, taken by TCRdb from immuneACCESS, are in-frame only. Not every clone is retained; where verified, under half of the shortfall comes from an unresolved V gene, and the cause of the rest is unknown. The DNA gave D and trimming, while V, J and clone size come from that table. In this sample the table shows under 250,000 clones, around 81% of which occur a single time. The ten most abundant clones make up roughly 4.5% of the sample.

In the prospective study, participants were about 18 to 90 years old, resided in about two dozen geographic areas of the United States, and were enrolled through a virtual design. Cohort assignment in the prospective study relied on participant-reported clinical history from a screening survey and a study questionnaire. In the prospective study, whole blood, serum and a nasopharyngeal or oropharyngeal swab were collected from each participant by mobile phlebotomists. Prospective study participants could optionally give additional blood draws and questionnaires over an approximately two-month period. Prospective study blood samples were shipped either frozen or at room temperature before DNA extraction. Here V drops 8 bases and J drops 2 bases, and the junction holds 9 bases not matched to any gene. Including the terminal cysteine and phenylalanine, the CDR3 comprises 15 residues. Of all the DNA, just the CDR3 is kept, 45 bases in frame from base 1. The germline V gene yields SNHLY for CDR1 and FYNNEI for CDR2.

The receptor's source is a young man with acute COVID-19. The rearrangement joined TRBV2 to TRBJ2-3; 8 nucleotides in the junction match TRBD1. The sample taken for sequencing was PBMCs or T cells enriched from blood (not recorded which). The DNA sequence follows: TGTGCCAGCGCAGTCCGGACAGGGAACACAGATACGCAGTATTTT. The resulting protein is CASAVRTGNTDTQYF.